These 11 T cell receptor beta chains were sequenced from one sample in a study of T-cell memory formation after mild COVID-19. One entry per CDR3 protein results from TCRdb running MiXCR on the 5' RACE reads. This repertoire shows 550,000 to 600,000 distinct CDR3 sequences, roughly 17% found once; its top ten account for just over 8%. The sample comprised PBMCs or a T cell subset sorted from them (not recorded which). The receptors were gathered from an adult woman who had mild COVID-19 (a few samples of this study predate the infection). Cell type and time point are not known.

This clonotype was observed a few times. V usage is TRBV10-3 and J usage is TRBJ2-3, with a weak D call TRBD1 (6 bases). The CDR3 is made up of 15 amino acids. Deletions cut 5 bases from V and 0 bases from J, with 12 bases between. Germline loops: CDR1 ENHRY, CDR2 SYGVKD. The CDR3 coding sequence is TGTGCCATCAGTCCCGTGACAGGCAGCACAGATACGCAGTATTTT. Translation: CAISPVTGSTDTQYF.

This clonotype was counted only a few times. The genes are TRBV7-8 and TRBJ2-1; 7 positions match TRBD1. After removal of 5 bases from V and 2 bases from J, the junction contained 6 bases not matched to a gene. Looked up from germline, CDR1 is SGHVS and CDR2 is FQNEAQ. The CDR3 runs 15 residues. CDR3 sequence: CASSPGGPPYNEQFF. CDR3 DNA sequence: TGTGCCAGCAGCCCAGGGGGACCACCCTACAATGAGCAGTTCTTC.

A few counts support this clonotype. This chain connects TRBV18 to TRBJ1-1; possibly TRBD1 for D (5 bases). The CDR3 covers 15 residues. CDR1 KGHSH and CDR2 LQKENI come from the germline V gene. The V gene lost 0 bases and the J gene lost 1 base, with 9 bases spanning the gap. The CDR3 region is CASSPPTGGNTEAFF. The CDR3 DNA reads TGTGCCAGCTCACCACCTACAGGAGGGAACACTGAAGCTTTCTTT. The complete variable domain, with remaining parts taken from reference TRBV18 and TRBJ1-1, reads NAGVMQNPRHLVRRRGQEARLRCSPMKGHSHVYWYRQLPEEGLKFMVYLQKENIIDESGMPKERFSAEFPKEGPSILRIQQVVRGDSAAYFCASSPPTGGNTEAFFGQGTRLTVV.

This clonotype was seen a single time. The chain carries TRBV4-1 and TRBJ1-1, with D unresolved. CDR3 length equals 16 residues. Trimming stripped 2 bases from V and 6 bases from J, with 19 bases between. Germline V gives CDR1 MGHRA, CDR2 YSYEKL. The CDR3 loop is CASSQSSRFGEAEAFF. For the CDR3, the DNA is TGCGCCAGCAGCCAATCCTCGAGGTTTGGGGAAGCTGAAGCTTTCTTT.

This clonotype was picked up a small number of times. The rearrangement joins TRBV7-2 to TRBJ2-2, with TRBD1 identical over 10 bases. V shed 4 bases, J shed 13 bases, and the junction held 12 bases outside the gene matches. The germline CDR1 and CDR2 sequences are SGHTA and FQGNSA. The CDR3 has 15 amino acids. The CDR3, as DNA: TGTGCCAGCAGCTCTCGACAGGGGGCGGCCTATCGGCTGTTTTTT. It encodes CASSSRQGAAYRLFF.

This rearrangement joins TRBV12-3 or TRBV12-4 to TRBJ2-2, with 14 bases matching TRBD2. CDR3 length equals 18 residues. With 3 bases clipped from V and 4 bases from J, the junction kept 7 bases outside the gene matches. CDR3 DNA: TGTGCCAGCAGTTTGGGGACTAGCGGGAGCTTGAGCACCGGGGAGCTGTTTTTT. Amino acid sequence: CASSLGTSGSLSTGELFF.

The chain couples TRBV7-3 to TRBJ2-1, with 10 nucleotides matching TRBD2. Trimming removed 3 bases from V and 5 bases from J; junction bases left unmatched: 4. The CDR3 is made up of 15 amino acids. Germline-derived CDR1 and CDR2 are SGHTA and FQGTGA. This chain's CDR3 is CASSFGTSADNEQFF. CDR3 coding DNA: TGTGCCAGCAGCTTCGGGACTAGCGCAGACAATGAGCAGTTCTTC.

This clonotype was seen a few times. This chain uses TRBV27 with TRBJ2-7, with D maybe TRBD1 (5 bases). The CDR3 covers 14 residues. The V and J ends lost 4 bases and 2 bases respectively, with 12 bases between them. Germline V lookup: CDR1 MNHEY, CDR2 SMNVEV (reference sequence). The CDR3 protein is CASSSDGAAYEQYF. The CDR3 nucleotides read TGTGCCAGCAGTTCCGATGGGGCGGCCTACGAGCAGTACTTC.

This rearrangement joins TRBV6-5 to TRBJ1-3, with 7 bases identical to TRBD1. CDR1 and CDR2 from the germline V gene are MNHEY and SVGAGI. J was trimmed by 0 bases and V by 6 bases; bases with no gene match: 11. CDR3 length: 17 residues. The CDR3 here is CASRPDRAPSSGNTIYF. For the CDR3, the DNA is TGTGCCAGCAGGCCTGACAGGGCACCCTCCTCTGGAAACACCATATATTTT.

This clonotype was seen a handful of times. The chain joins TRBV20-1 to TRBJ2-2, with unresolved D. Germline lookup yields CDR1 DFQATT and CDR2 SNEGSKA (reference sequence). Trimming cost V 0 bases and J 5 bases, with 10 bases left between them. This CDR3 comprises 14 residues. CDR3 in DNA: TGCAGTGCTAGAGATCATAGAGAGACCGGGGAGCTGTTTTTT. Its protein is CSARDHRETGELFF.

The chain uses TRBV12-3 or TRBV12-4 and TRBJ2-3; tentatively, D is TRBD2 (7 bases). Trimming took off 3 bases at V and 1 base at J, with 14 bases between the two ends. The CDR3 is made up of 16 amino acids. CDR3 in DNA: TGTGCCAGCAGTTTGGCGGGGGCACGGGGCACAGATACGCAGTATTTT. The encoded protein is CASSLAGARGTDTQYF.